This T cell receptor beta chain was recovered during a study of blood T cell repertoires in COVID-19. As for the study in general: COVID-19 samples collected from the United States, Italy and Spain covered acute and convalescent phases.

Seattle's cohort entered during active infection and was followed longitudinally. The CDR3 contains 13 residues. Trimming removed 4 bases from V and 6 bases from J; junction bases left unmatched: 4. From germline, CDR1 is SGHRS and CDR2 YFSETQ. As handled by the study authors: Using reference gene primer amplification, nucleated cell counts were estimated. TCRdb's table, derived via immunoSEQ multiplex PCR, lists solely in-frame clones and lacks some. Clone size and V and J calls were adopted from that table, with D and trimming inferred from the DNA. The sample has approximately 270,000 clones, 70% to 90% seen once.

The source is a woman in her 30s with COVID-19, enrolled during active disease. The chain couples TRBV5-1 to TRBJ1-2, with 9 positions matching TRBD1. The specimen sequenced was peripheral blood. The CDR3 is CASSPGQGNGYTF. The CDR3 DNA reads as TGCGCCAGCAGCCCGGGACAGGGAAATGGCTACACCTTC.